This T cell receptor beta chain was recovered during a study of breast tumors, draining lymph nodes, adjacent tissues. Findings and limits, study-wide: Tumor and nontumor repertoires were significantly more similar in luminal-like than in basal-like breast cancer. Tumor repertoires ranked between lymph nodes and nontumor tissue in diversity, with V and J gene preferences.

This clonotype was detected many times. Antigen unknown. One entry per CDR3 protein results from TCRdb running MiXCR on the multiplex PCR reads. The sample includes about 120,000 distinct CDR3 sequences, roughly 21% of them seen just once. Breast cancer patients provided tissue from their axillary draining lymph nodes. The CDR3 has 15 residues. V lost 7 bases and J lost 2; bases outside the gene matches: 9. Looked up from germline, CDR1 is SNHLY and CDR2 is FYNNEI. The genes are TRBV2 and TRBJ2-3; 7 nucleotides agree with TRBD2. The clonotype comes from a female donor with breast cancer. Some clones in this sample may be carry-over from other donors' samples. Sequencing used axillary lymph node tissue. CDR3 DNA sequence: TGTGCCAGCAAATCTCGAGCGGGGTACACAGATACGCAGTATTTT. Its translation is CASKSRAGYTDTQYF.